This T cell receptor (beta chain) was recorded in a study of CD8 T cells in Susac syndrome. Regarding the study as a whole: That the number of individuals in its TCR sequencing and HLA analysis was relatively small was acknowledged by the study.

Random hexamers were used to reverse transcribe roughly 0.45 to 1 ug of RNA. The method of amplification for TCR beta CDR3 was immunoSEQ multiplex PCR, covering 54 Vbeta and 13 Jbeta. Via MiXCR, TCRdb re-called the immunoSEQ multiplex PCR reads, giving one row per CDR3 protein. The sample contains around 120,000 distinct CDR3 sequences, just under 95% of which appear only once. The multiple sclerosis control cohort comprised treatment-naive individuals presenting with stable or active relapsing-remitting disease. The CD8+ and CD4+ T cells were isolated magnetically using a negative isolation approach, whereas the TEMRA cells were enriched by FACS. As regards this clonotype: Its antigen is not known.

The sequencing input was CD4+ T cells from PBMCs. This TCR derives from a human donor with multiple sclerosis.

The CDR3, as DNA: TGTGCCATCAGTGAGGTGCCCAACTATGGCTACACCTTC. Translating gives CAISEVPNYGYTF. This chain connects TRBV10-3 to TRBJ1-2, with D unresolved. Trimming stripped 2 bases from V and 2 bases from J, with 6 bases between. The CDR3 contains 13 residues. Per germline, CDR1 ENHRY and CDR2 SYGVKD.